A single sample is the source of the 29 T cell receptor beta chains below, sequenced in a study of Graves' ophthalmopathy and Graves' hyperthyroidism. The authors amplified TCR beta CDR3 regions from RNA transcripts. HTBI-primed first-round RT-PCR preceded second-round multiplex PCR. Via MiXCR, TCRdb re-called the multiplex PCR reads, giving one row per CDR3 protein. Among approximately 700,000 distinct CDR3 sequences listed, about 40% were seen once. The material sequenced was peripheral blood. These receptors all come from an adult man with Graves' ophthalmopathy.

This clonotype was recorded at least ten times. The chain joins TRBV5-1 to TRBJ1-2, with D maybe TRBD1 (6 bases). This CDR3 contains 13 residues. Germline CDR1 is SGHRS and CDR2 is YFSETQ. V was clipped by 3 bases and J by 7 bases, with 13 bases between them. CDR3 loop: CASSSGGGRGYTF. The CDR3 DNA reads TGCGCCAGCAGCTCGGGAGGGGGACGTGGCTACACCTTC.

V and J are TRBV12-5 and TRBJ1-5, with a tentative D call TRBD1 (5 bases). Looked up from germline, CDR1 is LGHNT and CDR2 is FRNRAP. V was pared by 5 bases and J by 2 bases, with 19 bases between. This CDR3 has 17 residues. The CDR3 nucleotides read TGTGCTAGTGGTCAAGGAAAGATAGGGGTAGGCAATCAGCCCCAGCATTTT. Amino acid sequence: CASGQGKIGVGNQPQHF.

This clonotype has at least ten counts. The chain employs TRBV20-1 and TRBJ1-1; D is unclear. Between the trimmed V and J ends, which lost 6 bases and 4 bases, there was a span of 18 bases. The CDR3 is made up of 14 amino acids. Per germline, CDR1 DFQATT and CDR2 SNEGSKA (reference sequence). CDR3 DNA: TGCAGTGCAGTACTACTAACGGGTGCCACTGAAGCTTTCTTT. Translated, it gives CSAVLLTGATEAFF.

Notes on this clonotype: A much larger clone lies one base from this, so it may be a read error. J is TRBJ2-7 and V is TRBV2; D is uncertain. Germline CDR1 reads SNHLY; CDR2 reads FYNNEI. This CDR3 contains 11 residues. Trimming took 6 bases from V and 5 from J, leaving 8 bases between them. CDR3 nucleotide sequence: TGTGCCAGCAGAGCCAGGCACGAGCAGTACTTC. It codes for CASRARHEQYF.

The sample holds a few counts of this clonotype. This chain connects TRBV6-5 to TRBJ2-7; tentatively, D is TRBD1 or TRBD2 (5 bases each). CDR3 length: 15 amino acids. Trimming cost V 0 bases and J 4 bases, with 13 bases left between them. CDR1 and CDR2 (germline): MNHEY, SVGAGI. CDR3 sequence (DNA): TGTGCCAGCAGTTACTCGGGGACCTCTTGGTACGAGCAGTACTTC. It yields the protein CASSYSGTSWYEQYF.

This clonotype was seen at least ten times. The chain is built from TRBV7-6 and TRBJ2-7; possibly TRBD2 for D (5 bases). Germline-derived CDR1 and CDR2 are SGHVS and FNYEAQ. The length of the CDR3 is 14 residues. V dropped 5 bases and J dropped 5 bases, with 16 bases sitting between them. DNA of the CDR3: TGTGCCAGCAGCCCCCTCGGGGTAGTGAACGAGCAGTACTTC. It specifies CASSPLGVVNEQYF.

The chain uses TRBV10-3 and TRBJ2-5, with 12 bases identical to TRBD1. The trim removed 2 bases at V and 5 bases at J, leaving 3 bases unmatched. The CDR3 runs to 15 residues. Germline CDR1 and CDR2: ENHRY and SYGVKD. In DNA form, the CDR3 reads TGTGCCATCAGTGAGGGGACAGGGGGCATGGAGACCCAGTACTTC. Residues: CAISEGTGGMETQYF.

J is TRBJ2-7 and V is TRBV20-1, with 7 bases aligning to TRBD1. Germline V gene sequence: CDR1 DFQATT, CDR2 SNEGSKA (reference sequence). CDR3 length: 13 residues. With 3 bases clipped from V and 3 bases from J, the junction kept 5 bases outside the gene matches. This CDR3 is CSARTGKNYEQYF. CDR3 nucleotide sequence: TGCAGTGCTAGGACAGGGAAGAACTACGAGCAGTACTTC.

The chain carries TRBV7-2 and TRBJ2-7; D is unresolved. Germline CDR1 reads SGHTA; CDR2 reads FQGNSA. The CDR3 runs 12 residues. V lost 3 bases to trimming and J lost 7 bases, with 10 bases between them. The CDR3 is CASSLGINEQYF. The CDR3 DNA follows: TGTGCCAGCAGCTTGGGGATCAATGAGCAGTACTTC.

A few counts support this clonotype. V and J are TRBV6-2 or TRBV6-3 and TRBJ1-1, with 7 bases lining up with TRBD1. Germline V CDR1 and CDR2: MNHEY, SVGEGT. J gave up 0 bases and V 8 bases, and 12 bases lay outside the gene matches. This CDR3 comprises 16 residues. The CDR3 is CASSPTTGWMNTEAFF. CDR3 in DNA: TGTGCCAGCTCACCAACGACAGGGTGGATGAACACTGAAGCTTTCTTT.

This clonotype was counted many times. The chain uses TRBV10-3 and TRBJ2-7; possibly TRBD1 for D (5 bases). Germline V CDR1 and CDR2: ENHRY, SYGVKD. Deletions cut 3 bases from V and 5 bases from J, with 14 bases between. The CDR3 length is 14 residues. The DNA for the CDR3 is TGTGCCATCAGTGACCCCGCGGCAGGGAACGAGCAGTACTTC. Amino acid sequence: CAISDPAAGNEQYF.

This clonotype was observed a few times. The chain links TRBV7-8 to TRBJ2-2; 10 nucleotides line up with TRBD1. The CDR3 is 19 residues long. The ends lost 6 bases at V and 5 bases at J; junction bases unmatched: 18. Germline CDR1 SGHVS, CDR2 FQNEAQ. As DNA, the CDR3 is TGTGCCAGCAGATATTCGACAGGGGGCAACGGGATAGGGACCGGGGAGCTGTTTTTT. This gives the protein CASRYSTGGNGIGTGELFF.

Comments on this clonotype: An end of the junction differs from the germline gene, which may be a read error. The chain recombines TRBV19 with TRBJ2-2, with 9 bases matching TRBD2. Germline CDR1 and CDR2: LNHDA and SQIVND (reference sequence). This CDR3 spans 16 amino acids. The CDR3: CASSMEAGGVVGEPFF. The CDR3 DNA follows: TGTGCCAGTAGTATGGAAGCGGGAGGTGTCGTCGGGGAGCCGTTTTTT. The full variable domain, in which reference TRBV19 and TRBJ2-2 provide the parts outside the CDR3, is DGGITQSPKYLFRKEGQNVTLSCEQNLNHDAMYWYRQDPGQGLRLIYYSQIVNDFQKGDIAEGYSVSREKKESFPLTVTSAQKNPTAFYLCASSMEAGGVVGEPFFGEGSRLTVL.

This clonotype was seen repeatedly, ten times or more. V and J are TRBV3-1 and TRBJ1-6; TRBD1 matches at 8 bases. The V gene end was trimmed by 5 bases and the J gene end by 7 bases; junction bases not matched to a gene: 4. The germline V gene has CDR1 LGHDT and CDR2 YNNKEL (reference sequence). The CDR3 has 14 residues. The DNA of the CDR3 is TGTGCCAGCAGCGGGGGACAGGAAAATTCACCCCTCCACTTT. Residues: CASSGGQENSPLHF.

Only a few counts were recorded for this clonotype. The CDR3 region has the DNA TGTGCCAGCAGCCAAGATGACAGGGGGCTGGACGAGCAGTACTTC. Protein product: CASSQDDRGLDEQYF. The V and J genes are TRBV7-2 and TRBJ2-7, with 10 nucleotides matching TRBD1. V was pared by 5 bases and J by 5 bases, with 9 bases of the junction left unmatched. The CDR3 spans 15 residues. Germline V CDR1 and CDR2: SGHTA, FQGNSA.

This clonotype has ten or more counts. This chain links TRBV20-1 with TRBJ2-7; tentatively, D is TRBD1 (6 bases). Trimming cost V 4 bases and J 9 bases, with 13 bases left between them. Germline values: CDR1 DFQATT, CDR2 SNEGSKA (reference sequence). This CDR3 is 11 amino acids long. The CDR3 DNA sequence: TGCAGTGCTAAACAGGGTGTGGGGCAGTACTTC. Translating gives CSAKQGVGQYF.

This clonotype was detected only a few times. The chain is built from TRBV3-1 and TRBJ2-2; D may be TRBD1 (6 bases). The CDR3 is made up of 16 amino acids. Trimming stripped 0 bases from V and 3 bases from J, with 11 bases between. Germline V CDR1 and CDR2: LGHDT, YNNKEL (reference sequence). CDR3 loop: CASSQDSGAYTGELFF. CDR3 nucleotide sequence: TGTGCCAGCAGCCAAGATTCAGGGGCTTACACCGGGGAGCTGTTTTTT.

The J gene is TRBJ2-2, the V gene TRBV6-6; 7 nucleotides line up with TRBD2. The germline V gene encodes CDR1 MNHNY and CDR2 SVGAGI (reference sequence). CDR3 length: 17 amino acids. V lost 0 bases and J lost 5; bases outside the gene matches: 9. The CDR3 DNA reads TGTGCCAGCAGTTACTCGAAGTCCGGGGGAGGGACCGGGGAGCTGTTTTTT. The encoded protein is CASSYSKSGGGTGELFF.

V is TRBV25-1 and J is TRBJ1-2; D might be TRBD1 (6 bases). V was clipped by 5 bases and J by 12 bases, with 19 bases between them. Germline CDR1 reads MGHDK; CDR2 reads SYGVNS. CDR3 length: 13 residues. This chain's CDR3 is CASSRDTTSGNTF. The CDR3 DNA sequence: TGTGCCAGCAGTCGGGACACAACCTCTGGAAACACCTTC.

The V call is TRBV20-1, the J call TRBJ2-5; D gene unclear. Germline lookup yields CDR1 DFQATT and CDR2 SNEGSKA (reference sequence). The CDR3 has 14 residues. Trimming shortened V by 2 bases and J by 1 base, and 11 bases separated the two germline ends. CDR3 sequence reads: CSARIVGIQETQYF. As DNA, the CDR3 is TGCAGTGCTAGAATTGTGGGGATCCAAGAGACCCAGTACTTC.

Comments on this clonotype: The limits of the CDR3 on the DNA are not certain, so only TCRdb's listed CDR3 is given. The rearrangement joins TRBV25-1 to TRBJ1-2; TRBD1 is the table's D call, not checked against the DNA. Germline V gene sequence: CDR1 MGHDK, CDR2 SYGVNS. The CDR3 is 15 amino acids long, termini counted. CDR3 sequence reads: CACSARDDRGLGYTF.

Note on this clonotype: One base away lies a much larger clone, so this may be a sequencing read error. V usage is TRBV12-3 or TRBV12-4 and J usage is TRBJ2-5; maybe TRBD1 (5 bases). This CDR3 has 15 residues. V shed 8 bases and J shed 5 bases, with 21 bases lying between them. The CDR3 nucleotides are TGTGCCAGCGCCCAAATCGTCGCCGCAGGGGAGACCCAGTACTTC. Its protein is CASAQIVAAGETQYF.

The rearrangement joins TRBV25-1 to TRBJ1-6; 7 nucleotides match TRBD1. The germline V gene has CDR1 MGHDK and CDR2 SYGVNS. CDR3 length equals 16 residues. The V and J ends lost 4 bases and 8 bases, in that order; junction bases with no gene match: 11. The CDR3 is CASSGKKGTAYSPLHF. The CDR3 nucleotides are TGTGCCAGCAGTGGAAAAAAGGGGACAGCTTATTCACCCCTCCACTTT.

Remarks on this clonotype: This may be a read error, as it is one base from a much larger clone. The chain links TRBV7-2 to TRBJ2-7, with unresolved D. Between the trimmed V and J ends, which lost 2 bases and 1 base, there was a span of 12 bases. This CDR3 has 15 amino acids. Germline V gene data show CDR1 as SGHTA and CDR2 as FQGNSA. In DNA form, the CDR3 reads TGTGCCAGCAGCTTAACCCGGAACACGTCCTACGAGCAGTACTTC. It encodes CASSLTRNTSYEQYF.

This clonotype has a count of ten or more. The gene calls are TRBV7-2 and TRBJ2-2; TRBD1 agrees at 9 bases. The CDR3 loop spans 16 amino acids. Germline-derived CDR1 and CDR2 are SGHTA and FQGNSA. The V segment lost 1 base and the J segment 4 bases; nucleotides outside the gene matches: 4. CDR3 nucleotides: TGTGCCAGCAGCTTAGTTGGGACAGGGTTCACCGGGGAGCTGTTTTTT. This translates into CASSLVGTGFTGELFF.

In regard to this clonotype: A junction end diverges from the germline sequence, so it may reflect a read error. V gene TRBV10-3 combines with J gene TRBJ1-1, with a tentative D call TRBD1 (5 bases). Looked up from germline, CDR1 is ENHRY and CDR2 is SYGVKD. The CDR3 is 16 amino acids. The CDR3 reads CASSYRFGDPNTEAFF. CDR3 DNA sequence: TGTGCCAGCAGTTACAGGTTTGGGGACCCGAACACTGAAGCTTTCTTT.

In this sample, this clonotype turned up many times. The chain employs TRBV15 and TRBJ1-1; a weak D match, TRBD1 (5 bases). V shed 2 bases and J shed 0 bases, with 22 bases lying between them. This CDR3 is 19 amino acids long. Germline V lookup: CDR1 LNHNV, CDR2 YYDKDF (reference sequence). Here the CDR3 DNA reads TGTGCCACCAGCAGAACTTCCACAGGCGCACCTTTCATGAACACTGAAGCTTTCTTT. Translating it yields CATSRTSTGAPFMNTEAFF.

Turning to this clonotype: Just one base apart from a much larger clone, this may be a read error. The chain is built from TRBV5-4 and TRBJ1-1; 10 bases agree with TRBD1. The length of the CDR3 is 12 residues. Germline CDR1 SGHNT, CDR2 YYREEE (reference sequence). V shed 7 bases, J shed 6 bases, and the junction held 3 bases outside the gene matches. This CDR3 is CASGTGDAEAFF. The CDR3, as DNA: TGTGCCAGCGGGACAGGGGACGCTGAAGCTTTCTTT.

This clonotype was counted at least ten times. This chain links TRBV2 with TRBJ1-1; 8 bases are shared with TRBD1. The V and J ends lost 6 bases and 0 bases, in that order; junction bases with no gene match: 3. CDR3 length: 14 amino acids. Germline V lookup: CDR1 SNHLY, CDR2 FYNNEI. CDR3 protein: CASRDRDMNTEAFF. As DNA, the CDR3 is TGTGCCAGCAGGGACAGGGATATGAACACTGAAGCTTTCTTT. The whole variable domain, filled in from reference TRBV2 and TRBJ1-1, reads EPEVTQTPSHQVTQMGQEVILRCVPISNHLYFYWYRQILGQKVEFLVSFYNNEISEKSEIFDDQFSVERPDGSNFTLKIRSTKLEDSAMYFCASRDRDMNTEAFFGQGTRLTVV.